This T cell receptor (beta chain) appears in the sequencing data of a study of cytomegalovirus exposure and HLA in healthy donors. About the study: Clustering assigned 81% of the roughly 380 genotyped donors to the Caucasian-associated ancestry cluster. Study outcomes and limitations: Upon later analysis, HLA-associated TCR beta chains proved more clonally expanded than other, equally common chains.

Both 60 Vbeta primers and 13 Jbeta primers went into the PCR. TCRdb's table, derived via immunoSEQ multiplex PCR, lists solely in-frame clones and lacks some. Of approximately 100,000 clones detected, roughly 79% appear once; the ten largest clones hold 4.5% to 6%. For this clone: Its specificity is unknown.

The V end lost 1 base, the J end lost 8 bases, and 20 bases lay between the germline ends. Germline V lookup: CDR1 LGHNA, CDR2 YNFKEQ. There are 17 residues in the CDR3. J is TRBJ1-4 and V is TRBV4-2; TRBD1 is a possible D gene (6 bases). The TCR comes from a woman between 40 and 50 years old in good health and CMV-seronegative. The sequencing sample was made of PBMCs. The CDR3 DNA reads TGTGCCAGCAGCCAAGCTAGTACAGGGTGGGGCCTGGAAAAACTGTTTTTT. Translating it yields CASSQASTGWGLEKLFF.